Detailed here is one TCR beta chain. UMIs and a universal primer site were added when TCR cDNA was made by 5'RACE template switching. TCRdb re-called the 5' RACE reads with MiXCR, one entry per CDR3 protein. The sample has approximately 250,000 distinct CDR3 sequences, about 5% seen once. V lost 3 bases and J 4 bases, leaving 15 bases between the germline ends. Germline lookup yields CDR1 MNHNS and CDR2 SASEGT. The CDR3 extends over 15 amino acids. This sample is drawn from a study of T cells after yellow fever vaccination. Study-wide context: With SMART-Seq v4 Ultra Low Input, the fractions containing low cell numbers were prepared.

The specimen comprised CD4+ T cells sorted from PBMCs, sampled on the day of the yellow fever booster vaccination. This clonotype was obtained from a man in his late teens or twenties who received the YFV17D yellow fever vaccine. The chain has TRBV6-1 and TRBJ1-2, with D tentatively TRBD1 (6 bases). The CDR3 spells CASSEIGTGTYGYTF. Written as DNA, the CDR3 is TGTGCCAGCAGTGAGATAGGAACAGGGACCTATGGCTACACCTTC.